This T cell receptor beta chain is drawn from a study of response to subunit inactivated influenza vaccine. Per the germline V gene, CDR1 is LGHDT and CDR2 is YNNKEL (reference sequence). V lost 0 bases to trimming and J lost 0 bases, with 15 bases between them. This CDR3 region has 18 residues. This clonotype was seen a handful of times. What it binds is not known. The study, taken as a whole, reports: The authors put forward the suggestion that each seasonal influenza vaccination may bring in only a limited number of new T cells.

One entry per CDR3 protein, called by TCRdb with MiXCR from the RT-PCR reads. The sample gives around 520,000 distinct CDR3 sequences, about an eighth of which show up once; about a tenth is in the top ten. The material was PBMCs from blood, obtained on the day of vaccination. The source is a man aged 50 to 60 who received an inactivated influenza vaccine. J is TRBJ2-1 and V is TRBV3-1; possible D gene TRBD1, 5 bases. CDR3 nucleotides: TGTGCCAGCAGCCAAGATTTTAATGCCAGGGACTCCTACAATGAGCAGTTCTTC. It is translated as CASSQDFNARDSYNEQFF.